Here is one T cell receptor (beta chain) with its context. The sample comes from a study of Ad26.COV2.S vaccination and SARS-CoV-2 variants. The CDR3 spans 16 residues. Germline V gene lookup returns CDR1 MNHNY and CDR2 SVGAGI (reference sequence). Trimming took 5 bases from V and 0 from J, leaving 14 bases between them. Sequencing was performed with immunoSEQ multiplex PCR; in TCRdb, only in-frame clones are kept and a portion is missing. The sample yields fewer than 500,000 clones, 80% to 95% seen once. Treatment noted: roughly 18 received Ad26.COV2.S at low or high dose, single or two shots; 5 received placebo; per-sample allocation not given. Samples were taken on day 63 after the first vaccine or placebo injection. Based in Boston, the donor was an adult of 18-55 years.

This receptor was identified in a person aged 18 to 59 who received the Ad26.COV2.S COVID-19 vaccine or a placebo. The chain joins TRBV6-6 to TRBJ1-5; tentative D call: TRBD1 (5 bases). The material sequenced was peripheral blood, taken in a trial of Ad26.COV2.S vaccine versus placebo. The CDR3 spells CASSRWGSNSNQPQHF. Written as DNA, the CDR3 is TGTGCCAGCAGTCGATGGGGGAGTAATAGCAATCAGCCCCAGCATTTT.